Listed below are T cell receptor beta chains from one sample, sequenced in a study of radiation and T cells in renal cell carcinoma. Clones were read by immunoSEQ multiplex PCR, and TCRdb kept only the in-frame ones, dropping some. The table has about 47,000 clones, roughly 78% seen once. This specimen was blood, taken from a patient whose treatment included radiotherapy and nephrectomy. These receptor sequences come from a woman in her 70s with renal cell carcinoma. The CDR3 runs from the conserved cysteine through the conserved F or W. The D gene is left open where the match is weak. Expanded clones get a size class; other rows say once, few or many, or leave the size out.

j_call	clone_size	d_call	v_call	cdr3_aa	cdr3_nt
TRBJ2-7	-	-	TRBV4-3	CASSPGAGGVEQYF	TGCGCCAGCAGCCCCGGTGCGGGTGGCGTCGAGCAGTACTTC
TRBJ2-1	-	TRBD1	TRBV4-2	CASSQSPGQVDNEQFF	TGTGCCAGCAGCCAGTCACCGGGACAGGTAGACAATGAGCAGTTCTTC
TRBJ2-5	-	-	TRBV6-5	CASSYEGPQETQYF	TGTGCCAGCAGTTACGAGGGACCCCAAGAGACCCAGTACTTC
TRBJ2-2	-	-	TRBV7-9	CASSLHREVAGELFF	TGTGCCAGCAGCTTGCACAGGGAAGTGGCCGGGGAGCTGTTTTTT
TRBJ1-6	-	-	TRBV19	CASSIRAGAPLHF	TGTGCCAGTAGTATACGGGCGGGGGCACCCCTCCACTTT
TRBJ2-3	-	TRBD1	TRBV2	CASSSEGAPTDTQYF	TGTGCCAGCAGTTCAGAGGGGGCGCCCACAGATACGCAGTATTTT
TRBJ2-1	-	-	TRBV4-2	CASSQALLLGPNEQFF	TGTGCCAGCAGCCAAGCGCTGTTACTAGGACCCAATGAGCAGTTCTTC
TRBJ1-2	once	TRBD1	TRBV19	CASSEDRDVYGYTF	TGTGCCAGTAGTGAGGACAGGGATGTTTATGGCTACACCTTC
TRBJ1-6	once	-	TRBV7-9	CASSQLDNSPLHF	TGTGCCAGCAGCCAATTGGATAATTCACCCCTCCACTTT
TRBJ1-1	-	TRBD1	TRBV5-1	CASSWRGPVGYMNTEAFF	TGCGCCAGCAGCTGGAGGGGGCCGGTCGGGTACATGAACACTGAAGCTTTCTTT
TRBJ2-1	-	TRBD2	TRBV13	CASSLAGAFANEQFF	TGTGCCAGCAGCCTAGCGGGGGCTTTTGCCAATGAGCAGTTCTTC
TRBJ1-6	-	TRBD1	TRBV5-1	CASSSQTGTNSPLHF	TGCGCCAGCAGCTCCCAGACAGGGACTAATTCACCCCTCCACTTT
TRBJ1-5	few	-	TRBV2	CASSVEGNQPQHF	TGTGCCAGCAGTGTGGAGGGAAATCAGCCCCAGCATTTT
TRBJ1-1	-	-	TRBV5-1	CASSLAGGTNTEAFF	TGCGCCAGCAGCTTGGCTGGGGGGACGAACACTGAAGCTTTCTTT
TRBJ1-4	-	TRBD1	TRBV29-1	CSVDGQGGEKLFF	TGCAGCGTTGATGGACAGGGTGGGGAAAAACTGTTTTTT
TRBJ2-5	once	TRBD2	TRBV7-2	CASSSRWGPGGETQYF	TGTGCCAGCAGCTCCCGTTGGGGTCCGGGGGGGGAGACCCAGTACTTC
TRBJ2-7	-	TRBD2	TRBV9	CASSVSGSGFYEQYF	TGTGCCAGCAGCGTTAGCGGGAGCGGTTTCTACGAGCAGTACTTC
TRBJ2-4	-	TRBD2	TRBV7-2	CASSSGTSGRARNIQYF	TGTGCCAGCAGCTCCGGGACTAGCGGGAGAGCGCGAAACATTCAGTACTTC
TRBJ1-2	-	-	TRBV9	CASSGRPGGYTF	TGTGCCAGCAGCGGACGCCCGGGAGGCTACACCTTC
TRBJ1-2	once	TRBD1	TRBV15	CATSRVWRQGAFDGYTF	TGTGCCACCAGCAGGGTATGGCGGCAGGGGGCGTTCGATGGCTACACCTTC
TRBJ1-2	-	-	TRBV6-6	CASSYSNPRGGNGYTF	TGTGCCAGCAGTTACTCGAATCCTCGGGGAGGAAATGGCTACACCTTC
TRBJ1-1	-	-	TRBV9	CASSVLGGIGNTEAFF	TGTGCCAGCAGCGTATTAGGGGGAATCGGGAACACTGAAGCTTTCTTT
TRBJ2-5	-	-	TRBV25-1	CASRDFRETQYF	TGTGCCAGCAGGGATTTTCGGGAGACCCAGTACTTC
TRBJ2-2	-	-	TRBV11-2	CASSRVRVGELFF	TGTGCCAGCAGCCGTGTGCGGGTCGGGGAGCTGTTTTTT
TRBJ2-7	-	TRBD1	TRBV6-5	CASSPGQGFTYEQYF	TGTGCCAGCAGCCCGGGACAGGGGTTTACCTACGAGCAGTACTTC
TRBJ2-3	-	TRBD1	TRBV18	CASSLGQGSVDTQYF	TGTGCCAGCTCACTTGGACAGGGTTCGGTAGATACGCAGTATTTT
TRBJ2-7	-	-	TRBV5-1	CASSWQQDSYEQYF	TGCGCCAGCAGCTGGCAGCAGGACTCCTACGAGCAGTACTTC
TRBJ2-7	-	TRBD1	TRBV28	CASSSWGQVSYEQYF	TGTGCCAGCAGTTCCTGGGGACAGGTTTCCTACGAGCAGTACTTC
TRBJ1-1	-	-	TRBV1	CTSSRPGRIEAFF	TGCACCAGCAGCCGACCGGGACGTATAGAAGCTTTCTTT
TRBJ2-1	once	-	TRBV7-6	CASSLGGVYYNEQFF	TGTGCCAGCAGCTTAGGAGGGGTTTATTACAATGAGCAGTTCTTC
TRBJ1-2	-	-	TRBV6-1	CASSEDGDPYGYTF	TGTGCCAGCAGTGAGGACGGTGACCCCTATGGCTACACCTTC
TRBJ2-1	-	-	TRBV4-3	CASSLLLLGGGYNEQFF	TGCGCCAGCAGCCTCCTACTTTTGGGAGGAGGTTACAATGAGCAGTTCTTC
TRBJ1-1	few	-	TRBV19	CASSTGADTEAFF	TGTGCCAGTAGCACAGGCGCGGACACTGAAGCTTTCTTT
TRBJ2-3	-	-	TRBV7-8	CASSLVLSTDTQYF	TGTGCCAGCAGCTTAGTTCTTAGCACAGATACGCAGTATTTT
TRBJ2-3	once	TRBD2	TRBV29-1	CSVAAGGGADTQYF	TGCAGCGTTGCGGCGGGAGGGGGGGCAGATACGCAGTATTTT
TRBJ2-7	-	-	TRBV6-1	CASSEGQRSEQYF	TGTGCCAGCAGTGAAGGACAGCGGTCCGAGCAGTACTTC
TRBJ2-7	-	TRBD1	TRBV27	CASSQFTGVRQYF	TGTGCCAGCAGTCAATTCACAGGGGTGAGGCAGTACTTC
TRBJ2-5	-	-	TRBV27	CASHKVGGQETQYF	TGTGCCAGCCATAAGGTTGGGGGGCAAGAGACCCAGTACTTC
TRBJ2-7	once	-	TRBV5-1	CASSEDSSYEQYF	TGCGCCAGCAGCGAGGACAGCTCCTACGAGCAGTACTTC
TRBJ2-5	-	TRBD2	TRBV7-2	CASSFSGTSGKETQYF	TGTGCCAGCAGCTTTTCCGGGACTAGCGGGAAAGAGACCCAGTACTTC
TRBJ2-4	-	TRBD1	TRBV19	CASSSRLQGAQDIQYF	TGTGCCAGTAGTAGCCGGCTTCAGGGGGCGCAGGACATTCAGTACTTC
TRBJ2-1	-	TRBD2	TRBV7-9	CASSLRGAGGVNEQFF	TGTGCCAGCAGCCTCCGCGGAGCGGGGGGGGTCAATGAGCAGTTCTTC
TRBJ2-2	-	TRBD1	TRBV27	CATWDRGRSGELFF	TGTGCCACCTGGGACAGGGGTCGGTCCGGGGAGCTGTTTTTT
TRBJ2-5	-	-	TRBV6-1	CASTPGLQETQYF	TGTGCCAGCACCCCGGGACTTCAAGAGACCCAGTACTTC
TRBJ2-5	-	TRBD2	TRBV5-1	CASSLGSGGAQETQYF	TGCGCCAGCAGCTTGGGAAGCGGGGGGGCCCAAGAGACCCAGTACTTC
TRBJ2-1	-	-	TRBV7-9	CASSETEQFF	TGTGCCAGCAGCGAAACGGAGCAGTTCTTC
TRBJ1-5	-	-	TRBV28	CASSLGSRQPQHF	TGTGCCAGCAGTTTGGGAAGCCGGCAGCCCCAGCATTTT
TRBJ2-3	few	-	TRBV7-6	CASSLGSGEDTQYF	TGTGCCAGCAGCTTAGGTTCCGGGGAGGATACGCAGTATTTT
TRBJ1-2	-	-	TRBV5-8	CASSRGTEPNYGYTF	TGTGCCAGCAGCCGCGGGACGGAACCTAACTATGGCTACACCTTC
TRBJ2-2	once	-	TRBV19	CASSIVGGPGELFF	TGTGCCAGTAGTATAGTGGGGGGCCCCGGGGAGCTGTTTTTT
TRBJ2-3	once	-	TRBV5-4	CASSFIPGDTQYF	TGTGCCAGCAGCTTTATCCCCGGGGATACGCAGTATTTT